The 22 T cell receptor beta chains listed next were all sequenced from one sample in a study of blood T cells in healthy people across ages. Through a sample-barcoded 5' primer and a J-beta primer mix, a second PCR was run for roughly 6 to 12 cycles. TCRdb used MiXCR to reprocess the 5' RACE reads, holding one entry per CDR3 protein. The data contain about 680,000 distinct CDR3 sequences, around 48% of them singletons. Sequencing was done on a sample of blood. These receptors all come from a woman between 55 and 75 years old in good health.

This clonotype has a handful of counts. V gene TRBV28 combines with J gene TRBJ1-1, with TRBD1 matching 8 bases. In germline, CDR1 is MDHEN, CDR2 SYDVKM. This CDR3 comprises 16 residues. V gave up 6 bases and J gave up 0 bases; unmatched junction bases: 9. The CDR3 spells CASRVQGAHLNTEAFF. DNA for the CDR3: TGTGCCAGCAGAGTTCAGGGGGCGCATTTGAACACTGAAGCTTTCTTT.

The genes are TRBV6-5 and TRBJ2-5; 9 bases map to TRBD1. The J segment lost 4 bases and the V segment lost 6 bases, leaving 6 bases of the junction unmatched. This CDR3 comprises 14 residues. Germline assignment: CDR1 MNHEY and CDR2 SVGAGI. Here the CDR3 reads CASRPMTGGETQYF. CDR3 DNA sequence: TGTGCCAGCAGACCGATGACAGGGGGAGAGACCCAGTACTTC.

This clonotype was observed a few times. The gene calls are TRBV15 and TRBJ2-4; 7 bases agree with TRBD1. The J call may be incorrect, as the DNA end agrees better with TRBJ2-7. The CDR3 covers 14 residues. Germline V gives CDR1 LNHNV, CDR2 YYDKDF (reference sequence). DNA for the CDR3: TGTGCCACCAGCAGAGAACGACAGGGCTACGAGCAGTACTTC. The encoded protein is CATSRERQGYEQYF.

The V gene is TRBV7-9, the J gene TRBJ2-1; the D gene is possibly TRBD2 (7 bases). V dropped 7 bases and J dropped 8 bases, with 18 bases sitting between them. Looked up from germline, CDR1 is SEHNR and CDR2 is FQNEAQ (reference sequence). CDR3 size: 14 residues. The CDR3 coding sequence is TGTGCCAGCACCGAGGGGGGGGGCGTGGATGAGCAGTTCTTC. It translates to CASTEGGGVDEQFF.

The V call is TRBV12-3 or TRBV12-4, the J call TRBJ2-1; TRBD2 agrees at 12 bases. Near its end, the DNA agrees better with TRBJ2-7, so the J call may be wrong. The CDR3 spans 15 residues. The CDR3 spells CASSKGLAGFNEQYF. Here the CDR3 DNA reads TGTGCCAGCAGCAAGGGACTAGCGGGCTTCAATGAGCAGTACTTC.

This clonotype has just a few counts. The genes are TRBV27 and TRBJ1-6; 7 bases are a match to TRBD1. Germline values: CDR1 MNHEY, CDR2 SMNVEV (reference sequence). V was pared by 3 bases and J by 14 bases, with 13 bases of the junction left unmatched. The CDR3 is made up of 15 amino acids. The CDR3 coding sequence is TGTGCCAGCAGTTTGACGACAGGGTCCTATCTCACCCTCCACTTT. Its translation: CASSLTTGSYLTLHF.

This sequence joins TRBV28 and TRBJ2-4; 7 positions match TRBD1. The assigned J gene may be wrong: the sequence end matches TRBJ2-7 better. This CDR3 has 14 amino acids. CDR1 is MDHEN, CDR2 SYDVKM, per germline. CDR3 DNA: TGTGCCAGCAGTGCACCGGGACAGTTCGACGAGCAGTACTTC. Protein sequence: CASSAPGQFDEQYF.

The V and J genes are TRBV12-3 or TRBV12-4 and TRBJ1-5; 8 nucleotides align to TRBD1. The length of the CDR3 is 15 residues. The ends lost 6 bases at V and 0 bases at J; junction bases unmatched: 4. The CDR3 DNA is TGTGCCAGCAGGCTGACAGGGGTTAGCAATCAGCCCCAGCATTTT. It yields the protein CASRLTGVSNQPQHF.

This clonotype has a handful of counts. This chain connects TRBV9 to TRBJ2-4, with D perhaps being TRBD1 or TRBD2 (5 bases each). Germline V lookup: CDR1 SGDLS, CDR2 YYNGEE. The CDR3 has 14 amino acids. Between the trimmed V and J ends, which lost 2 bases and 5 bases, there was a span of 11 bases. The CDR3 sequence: CASSVDSGQNIQYF. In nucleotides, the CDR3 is TGTGCCAGCAGCGTTGACTCGGGACAAAACATTCAGTACTTC. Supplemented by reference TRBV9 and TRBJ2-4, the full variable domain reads DSGVTQTPKHLITATGQRVTLRCSPRSGDLSVYWYQQSLDQGLQFLIQYYNGEERAKGNILERFSAQQFPDLHSELNLSSLELGDSALYFCASSVDSGQNIQYFGAGTRLSVL.

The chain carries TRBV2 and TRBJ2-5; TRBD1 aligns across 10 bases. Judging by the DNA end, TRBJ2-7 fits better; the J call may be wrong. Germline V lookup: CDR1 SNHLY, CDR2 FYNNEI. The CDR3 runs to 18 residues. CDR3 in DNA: TGTGCCAGCAGTCCCAGGACAGGGGGAACTTTTTCTTTCTACGAGCAGTACTTC. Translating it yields CASSPRTGGTFSFYEQYF.

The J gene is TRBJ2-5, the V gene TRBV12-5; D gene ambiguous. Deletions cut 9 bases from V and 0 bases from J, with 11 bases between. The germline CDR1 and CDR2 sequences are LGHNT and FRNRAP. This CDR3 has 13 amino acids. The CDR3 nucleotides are TGTGCTAGCGCCGACACCTACCAAGAGACCCAGTACTTC. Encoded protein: CASADTYQETQYF.

CDR3 bases: TGTGCCACAACTGGAACTAGCCTCAATGAGCAGTTCTTC. As protein: CATTGTSLNEQFF. The chain has TRBV10-3 and TRBJ2-1; D possibly corresponds to TRBD2 (6 bases). Germline V lookup: CDR1 ENHRY, CDR2 SYGVKD. V lost 10 bases and J lost 6, with 16 bases in between. The CDR3 is 13 amino acids.

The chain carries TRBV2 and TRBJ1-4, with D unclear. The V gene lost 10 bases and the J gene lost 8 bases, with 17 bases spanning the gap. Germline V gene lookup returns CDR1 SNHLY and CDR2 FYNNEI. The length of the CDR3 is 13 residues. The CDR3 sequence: CATSRGDWEKLFF. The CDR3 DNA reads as TGTGCCACCTCACGCGGGGATTGGGAAAAACTGTTTTTT.

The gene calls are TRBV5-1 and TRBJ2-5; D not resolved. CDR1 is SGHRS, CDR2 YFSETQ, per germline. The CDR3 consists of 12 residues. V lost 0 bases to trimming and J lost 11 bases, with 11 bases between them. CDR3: CASSLANSQQYF. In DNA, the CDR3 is TGCGCCAGCAGCTTGGCCAACTCTCAGCAGTACTTC. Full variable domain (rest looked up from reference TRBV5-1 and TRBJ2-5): KAGVTQTPRYLIKTRGQQVTLSCSPISGHRSVSWYQQTPGQGLQFLFEYFSETQRNKGNFPGRFSGRQFSNSRSEMNVSTLELGDSALYLCASSLANSQQYFGPGTRLLVL.

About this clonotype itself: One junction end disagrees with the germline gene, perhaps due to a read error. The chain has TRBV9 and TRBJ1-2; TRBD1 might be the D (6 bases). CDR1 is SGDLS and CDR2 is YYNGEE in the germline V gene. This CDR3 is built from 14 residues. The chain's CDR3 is CASSVGDKNCGYTF. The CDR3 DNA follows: TGTGCCAGCAGCGTTGGGGACAAGAACTGTGGCTACACCTTC.

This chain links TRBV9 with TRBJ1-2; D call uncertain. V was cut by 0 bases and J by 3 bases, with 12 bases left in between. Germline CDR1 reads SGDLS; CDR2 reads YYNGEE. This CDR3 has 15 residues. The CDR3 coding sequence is TGTGCCAGCAGCGTAGGAATTGGGGAAGACTATGGCTACACCTTC. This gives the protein CASSVGIGEDYGYTF.

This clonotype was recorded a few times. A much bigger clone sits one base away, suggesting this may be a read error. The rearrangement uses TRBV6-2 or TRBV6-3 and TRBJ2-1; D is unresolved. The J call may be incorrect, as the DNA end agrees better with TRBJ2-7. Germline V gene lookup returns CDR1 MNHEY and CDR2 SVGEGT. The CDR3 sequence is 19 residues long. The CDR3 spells CASSYSASSTLSSYNEQYF. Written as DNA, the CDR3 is TGTGCCAGCAGTTACTCCGCCAGTAGCACCTTGAGCTCCTACAATGAGCAGTACTTC.

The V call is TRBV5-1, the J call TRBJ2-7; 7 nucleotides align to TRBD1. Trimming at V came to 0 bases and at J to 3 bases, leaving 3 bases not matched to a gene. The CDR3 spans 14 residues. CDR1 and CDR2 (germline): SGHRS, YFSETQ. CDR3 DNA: TGCGCCAGCAGCTTGGAGGGGGACAGCTACGAGCAGTACTTC. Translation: CASSLEGDSYEQYF.

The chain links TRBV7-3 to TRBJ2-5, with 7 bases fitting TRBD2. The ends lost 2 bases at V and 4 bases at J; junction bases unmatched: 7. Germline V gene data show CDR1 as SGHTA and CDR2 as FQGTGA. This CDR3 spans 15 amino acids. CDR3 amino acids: CASSLGSWEGETQYF. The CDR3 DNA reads TGTGCCAGCAGCTTAGGATCGTGGGAGGGAGAGACCCAGTACTTC.

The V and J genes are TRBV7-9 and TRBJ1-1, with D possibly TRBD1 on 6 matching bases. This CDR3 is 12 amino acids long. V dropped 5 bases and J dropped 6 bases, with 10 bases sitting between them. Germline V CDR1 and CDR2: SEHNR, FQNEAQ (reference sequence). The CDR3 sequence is CASSPWTAEAFF. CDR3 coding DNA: TGTGCCAGCAGCCCATGGACAGCTGAAGCTTTCTTT.

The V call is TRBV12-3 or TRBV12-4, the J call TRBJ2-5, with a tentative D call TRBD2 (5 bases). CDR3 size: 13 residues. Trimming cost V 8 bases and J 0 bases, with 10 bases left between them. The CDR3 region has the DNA TGTGCCAGCGGCGGGCATTACCAAGAGACCCAGTACTTC. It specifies CASGGHYQETQYF.

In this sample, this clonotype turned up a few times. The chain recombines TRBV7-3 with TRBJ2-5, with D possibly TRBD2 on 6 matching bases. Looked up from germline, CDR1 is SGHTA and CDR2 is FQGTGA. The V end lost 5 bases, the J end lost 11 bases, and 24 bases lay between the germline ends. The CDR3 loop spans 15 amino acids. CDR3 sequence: CASSPSGLKGNEQYF. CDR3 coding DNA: TGTGCCAGCAGCCCCAGCGGGCTTAAAGGCAATGAGCAGTACTTC.